The 22 T cell receptor beta chains presented below share a single source sample, sequenced in a study of metastatic and nonmetastatic thyroid tumors. Via MiXCR, TCRdb re-called the PCR reads. The data hold about 40,000 clones, with approximately 17% observed a single time. Every patient was untreated before thyroid surgery. The sequenced sample was tumor tissue. The source is a female donor with papillary thyroid cancer or a benign thyroid nodule (not recorded which). Some clones in this sample may be carry-over from other donors' samples.

This clone was detected ten times or more. V gene TRBV29-1 combines with J gene TRBJ2-2; TRBD1 matches at 10 bases. Per germline, CDR1 SQVTM and CDR2 ANQGSEA. After removal of 1 base from V and 7 bases from J, the junction contained 9 bases not matched to a gene. This CDR3 contains 16 residues. In nucleotides, the CDR3 is TGCAGCGTTGAAGCACCGGGACAGGGGCTCGGCGGGGAGCTGTTTTTT. This sequence encodes CSVEAPGQGLGGELFF.

Ten or more counts support this clone. J is TRBJ1-5 and V is TRBV20-1, with D maybe TRBD1 (6 bases). The CDR3 runs 15 residues. V was cut by 3 bases and J by 7 bases, with 19 bases left in between. In germline, CDR1 is DFQATT, CDR2 SNEGSKA (reference sequence). The CDR3 region has the DNA TGCAGTGCTAGCGATCCCAGGAGGGGGTGGCAGCCCCAGCATTTT. It translates to CSASDPRRGWQPQHF.

This clone has a count of ten or more. This sequence joins TRBV27 and TRBJ2-3, with D tentatively TRBD2 (5 bases). CDR1 and CDR2 from the germline V gene are MNHEY and SMNVEV (reference sequence). CDR3 length: 15 residues. Trimming shortened V by 1 base and J by 3 bases, and 11 bases separated the two germline ends. This chain's CDR3 is CASSLWFGRTDTQYF. CDR3 coding DNA: TGTGCCAGCAGTTTATGGTTTGGGAGAACAGATACGCAGTATTTT.

Many counts were recorded for this clone. A much larger clonotype is one base distant, so this may be a read error. V usage is TRBV20-1 and J usage is TRBJ2-7; D perhaps matches TRBD2 (6 bases). V was cut by 0 bases and J by 1 base, with 13 bases left in between. Germline V CDR1 and CDR2: DFQATT, SNEGSKA (reference sequence). The CDR3 spans 15 residues. CDR3 DNA: TGCAGTGCTAGAGATAGGGGTGCGGGATCCTACGAGCAGTACTTC. It translates to CSARDRGAGSYEQYF.

The chain couples TRBV20-1 to TRBJ2-7, with TRBD1 identical over 8 bases. From germline, CDR1 is DFQATT and CDR2 SNEGSKA (reference sequence). This CDR3 contains 14 residues. V lost 2 bases, J lost 5 bases, and 8 bases stayed unmatched. The CDR3, as DNA: TGCAGTGCTAGACAGGGGGCGCTGGGGCACGAGCAGTACTTC. It is translated as CSARQGALGHEQYF.

This clone was found many times. V usage is TRBV20-1 and J usage is TRBJ2-7; 9 nucleotides match TRBD1. With V trimmed by 5 bases and J by 3 bases, 5 bases remained unmatched. The CDR3 consists of 13 residues. Looked up from germline, CDR1 is DFQATT and CDR2 is SNEGSKA (reference sequence). The CDR3 DNA sequence: TGCAGTGCTGATCCGGGACAGGGCTACGAGCAGTACTTC. Translation: CSADPGQGYEQYF.

The table lists this clone with many counts. The rearrangement links TRBV5-1 to TRBJ2-2; TRBD2 agrees at 9 bases. J lost 1 base, V lost 2 bases, and 0 bases had no gene match. The V gene's germline CDR1 is SGHRS and CDR2 YFSETQ. The CDR3 runs to 15 residues. The CDR3: CASSLLAGNTGELFF. CDR3 nucleotide sequence: TGCGCCAGCAGCTTACTAGCGGGGAACACCGGGGAGCTGTTTTTT.

This sequence joins TRBV5-1 and TRBJ1-2; the D gene is possibly TRBD1 (5 bases). Trimming removed 0 bases from V and 3 bases from J, with 18 bases in between. Germline values: CDR1 SGHRS, CDR2 YFSETQ. The CDR3 sequence is 17 residues long. The CDR3 nucleotides read TGCGCCAGCAGCTTGGCTCCTATGGCAGGGCGAGACTATGGCTACACCTTC. This encodes CASSLAPMAGRDYGYTF.

In regard to this clone: This clone may be a read error of a much larger clone one base away. The CDR3 ends on some other residue instead of the conserved phenylalanine or tryptophan, so this is likely a read error. The rearrangement links TRBV7-9 to TRBJ2-3; the D gene is possibly TRBD1 (5 bases). The V end was cut by 5 bases, the J end by 3 bases, with 12 bases between. Germline values: CDR1 SEHNR, CDR2 FQNEAQ (reference sequence). The CDR3 is 14 residues long. The CDR3 bases are TGTGCCAGCAGCGCTCGACAGTATACAGATACGCAGTATCTT. Encoded protein: CASSARQYTDTQYL.

CDR3 coding DNA: TGTGCCAGCAGCCCAAACCCCCTTATAGGGGAGCCTAATGAAAAACTGTTTTTT. Translated, it gives CASSPNPLIGEPNEKLFF. This chain joins TRBV14 and TRBJ1-4; D might be TRBD1 (5 bases). CDR1 and CDR2 from the germline V gene are SGHDN and FVKESK. The V end lost 4 bases, the J end lost 3 bases, and 21 bases lay between the germline ends. This CDR3 spans 18 amino acids.

With respect to this clone: A read error may be the cause here, since a much bigger clone is one base away. The J gene is TRBJ2-1, the V gene TRBV5-6, with 8 bases aligning to TRBD2. Unmatched junction bases numbered 9, after V lost 3 bases and J lost 7 bases. In germline, CDR1 is SGHDT, CDR2 YYEEEE. The CDR3 runs 15 residues. The CDR3 sequence: CASSYDLREVNEQFF. CDR3 bases: TGTGCCAGCAGCTATGACTTGCGGGAGGTGAATGAGCAGTTCTTC.

In its sample, this clone was seen a few times. The chain uses TRBV28 and TRBJ2-6, with D maybe TRBD2 (5 bases). The V gene's germline CDR1 is MDHEN and CDR2 SYDVKM. V dropped 3 bases and J dropped 3 bases, with 12 bases sitting between them. The CDR3 runs 16 residues. CDR3 coding DNA: TGTGCCAGCAGTTTTTTTGAGAGGGATGGGGCCAACGTCCTGACTTTC. Translated: CASSFFERDGANVLTF. The whole variable domain, remainder taken from reference TRBV28 and TRBJ2-6, is DVKVTQSSRYLVKRTGEKVFLECVQDMDHENMFWYRQDPGLGLRLIYFSYDVKMKEKGDIPEGYSVSREKKERFSLILESASTNQTSMYLCASSFFERDGANVLTFGAGSRLTVL.

As for this clone: One end of the junction fails to match germline, which may point to a read error. V usage is TRBV6-1 and J usage is TRBJ2-7; possibly TRBD2 for D (6 bases). CDR3 length: 15 amino acids. Per the germline V gene, CDR1 is MNHNS and CDR2 is SASEGT. The CDR3 sequence is CASSLERVYFYGQYF. The CDR3 DNA reads as TGTGCCAGCAGCCTTGAGCGGGTTTACTTCTACGGGCAGTACTTC.

This clone appeared many times. This sequence joins TRBV7-9 and TRBJ1-4; 8 bases are shared with TRBD1. The CDR3 loop spans 13 amino acids. From germline, CDR1 is SEHNR and CDR2 FQNEAQ (reference sequence). Losses at the gene ends were 3 bases for V and 7 bases for J; bases not matched to a gene: 1. CDR3 protein: CASSFGQGEKLFF. The CDR3 DNA is TGTGCCAGCAGCTTCGGACAGGGTGAAAAACTGTTTTTT. Together with reference TRBV7-9 and TRBJ1-4, the CDR3 gives the full variable domain: DTGVSQNPRHKITKRGQNVTFRCDPISEHNRLYWYRQTLGQGPEFLTYFQNEAQLEKSRLLSDRFSAERPKGSFSTLEIQRTEQGDSAMYLCASSFGQGEKLFFGSGTQLSVL.

There are many counts of this clone. This chain uses TRBV6-1 with TRBJ2-7; D tentatively fits TRBD1 or TRBD2 (5 bases each). V was shortened by 6 bases and J by 1 base, with 16 bases between the two germline ends. CDR1 and CDR2 from the germline V gene are MNHNS and SASEGT. This CDR3 has 15 amino acids. The CDR3 protein is CASSLGAQWSYEQYF. CDR3 DNA: TGTGCCAGCAGCCTCGGGGCCCAGTGGTCCTACGAGCAGTACTTC.

This clone was seen at least ten times. This chain connects TRBV2 to TRBJ1-4; perhaps TRBD1 as D (5 bases). CDR1 is SNHLY, CDR2 FYNNEI, per germline. The V gene lost 6 bases and the J gene lost 8 bases, with 13 bases spanning the gap. CDR3 length: 13 amino acids. This chain's CDR3 is CASSPRWGEKLFF. The DNA for the CDR3 is TGTGCCAGCAGCCCTCGATGGGGGGAAAAACTGTTTTTT.

This clone was seen ten or more times. The CDR3: CSVVAGGLYEQYF. For the CDR3, the DNA is TGCAGCGTGGTAGCGGGGGGGCTCTACGAGCAGTACTTC. The chain links TRBV29-1 to TRBJ2-7, with TRBD2 identical over 11 bases. This CDR3 contains 13 residues. V was pared by 6 bases and J by 3 bases, with 4 bases of the junction left unmatched. Germline assignment: CDR1 SQVTM and CDR2 ANQGSEA.

This clone was detected only a few times. J is TRBJ2-7 and V is TRBV12-3 or TRBV12-4, with D tentatively TRBD1 or TRBD2 (5 bases each). Trimming cost V 2 bases and J 4 bases, with 21 bases left between them. This CDR3 contains 17 residues. The CDR3 DNA follows: TGTGCCAGCAGTTTACTATCGGGGCCTAGGGTAGATTACGAGCAGTACTTC. Translated: CASSLLSGPRVDYEQYF.

At least ten counts were recorded for this clone. The chain links TRBV12-3 or TRBV12-4 to TRBJ2-3, with D perhaps assigned TRBD1 or TRBD2 (5 bases each). The germline V and J ends were trimmed by 5 bases and 3 bases, with 9 bases remaining between them. The CDR3 covers 13 residues. The CDR3: CASSEGRTDTQYF. CDR3 nucleotides: TGTGCCAGCAGTGAGGGACGGACAGATACGCAGTATTTT.

The chain is built from TRBV5-5 and TRBJ2-5; D might be TRBD2 (6 bases). The V gene lost 1 base and the J gene lost 7 bases, with 26 bases spanning the gap. The CDR3 has 18 amino acids. Germline V gives CDR1 SGHKS, CDR2 YYEKEE (reference sequence). CDR3 DNA: TGTGCCAGCAGCTTGTTTGGTAGGGTGGGAGGCCCACGGGGGACCCAGTACTTC. Amino acid sequence: CASSLFGRVGGPRGTQYF.

This clone showed up many times. The chain has TRBV24-1 and TRBJ2-2, with D perhaps matching TRBD2 (6 bases). With 3 bases removed from V and 4 bases from J, the gap between germline ends came to 11 bases. This CDR3 has 15 amino acids. Germline lookup yields CDR1 KGHDR and CDR2 SFDVKD. This CDR3 reads CATSDLRDSTGELFF. The CDR3 DNA follows: TGTGCCACCAGTGATCTCCGGGACTCCACCGGGGAGCTGTTTTTT.

This clone was seen ten or more times. V and J are TRBV7-9 and TRBJ1-1; D gene unclear. The V gene lost 1 base and the J gene lost 1 base, with 10 bases spanning the gap. This CDR3 has 15 residues. The germline gives CDR1 SEHNR, CDR2 FQNEAQ (reference sequence). CDR3 nucleotides: TGTGCCAGCAGCTTAGGTGGGATTGAGAACACTGAAGCTTTCTTT. Translation: CASSLGGIENTEAFF.